These 29 T cell receptor beta chains were all obtained from the same sample, sequenced in a study of blood T cell repertoires in COVID-19. Assay: immunoSEQ multiplex PCR; the TCRdb copy retains only in-frame clones and omits some. The repertoire holds some 200,000 clones, approximately 87% seen once, with 0.85% to 0.95% in the top ten. Specimen: peripheral blood. The receptors here all came from a young woman who had recovered from COVID-19.

The chain has TRBV11-2 and TRBJ2-3, with D perhaps matching TRBD2 (7 bases). Germline CDR1 reads SGHAT; CDR2 reads FQNNGV. Trimming took off 4 bases at V and 6 bases at J, with 23 bases between the two ends. The CDR3 loop spans 17 amino acids. The CDR3 coding sequence is TGTGCCAGCAGCTCTAGGGGGGGGCGGTGGGGGGCGGATACGCAGTATTTT. Its protein product is CASSSRGGRWGADTQYF.

The chain combines TRBV4-3 with TRBJ2-1, with 10 positions matching TRBD1. After removal of 1 base from V and 5 bases from J, the junction contained 8 bases not matched to a gene. Looked up from germline, CDR1 is LGHNA and CDR2 is YSLEER. The CDR3 contains 17 residues. CDR3 sequence reads: CASSQGPRDRGDNEQFF. CDR3 bases: TGCGCCAGCAGCCAAGGGCCCCGGGACAGGGGTGACAATGAGCAGTTCTTC.

For the CDR3, the DNA is TGCGCCAGCAGCTTACCTTCAGGGGTAAGGGCCGGGGAGCTGTTTTTT. Protein sequence: CASSLPSGVRAGELFF. This chain connects TRBV4-1 to TRBJ2-2; D possibly corresponds to TRBD1 (6 bases). The germline V gene encodes CDR1 MGHRA and CDR2 YSYEKL. The V end was cut by 5 bases, the J end by 6 bases, with 19 bases between. The CDR3 loop spans 16 amino acids.

The V gene is TRBV7-9, the J gene TRBJ2-1; TRBD2 matches 9 bases. The CDR3 runs to 14 residues. V trimming: 4 bases; J trimming: 7 bases; junction bases outside the gene matches: 5. Germline V gene lookup returns CDR1 SEHNR and CDR2 FQNEAQ (reference sequence). The CDR3 region has the DNA TGTGCCAGCAGCTCGTCTAGCGGGATTAATGAGCAGTTCTTC. It is translated as CASSSSSGINEQFF.

The CDR3 protein is CASSQEGTGELGYTF. The CDR3 bases are TGCGCCAGCAGCCAAGAGGGGACAGGGGAGTTAGGCTACACCTTC. The rearrangement uses TRBV4-3 and TRBJ1-2, with 10 bases lining up with TRBD1. CDR1 and CDR2 from the germline V gene are LGHNA and YSLEER. CDR3 length equals 15 residues. With V trimmed by 0 bases and J by 8 bases, 6 bases remained unmatched.

The V and J genes are TRBV7-2 and TRBJ2-1; possibly TRBD2 for D (6 bases). Germline CDR1 SGHTA, CDR2 FQGNSA. V lost 6 bases and J lost 3, with 9 bases in between. The CDR3 totals 13 residues. CDR3 DNA sequence: TGTGCCAGCAGGATGGGACTCTACAATGAGCAGTTCTTC. Residues: CASRMGLYNEQFF.

The chain combines TRBV2 with TRBJ1-5; D might be TRBD1 (6 bases). CDR3 size: 14 residues. CDR1 is SNHLY and CDR2 is FYNNEI in the germline V gene. V was clipped by 6 bases and J by 0 bases, with 9 bases between them. This CDR3 is CASSPGVSNQPQHF. The DNA for the CDR3 is TGTGCCAGCAGCCCAGGGGTTAGCAATCAGCCCCAGCATTTT.

The J gene is TRBJ1-3, the V gene TRBV19; D is perhaps TRBD1 (6 bases). V lost 10 bases and J lost 0, with 13 bases in between. This CDR3 is 14 amino acids long. Germline CDR1 is LNHDA and CDR2 is SQIVND (reference sequence). The CDR3 loop reads CAITEGGSGNTIYF. The CDR3 DNA reads TGTGCCATCACGGAAGGGGGCTCTGGAAACACCATATATTTT.

The chain recombines TRBV6-2 or TRBV6-3 with TRBJ2-3, with a tentative D call TRBD2 (5 bases). The length of the CDR3 is 15 residues. V lost 6 bases and J 7 bases, leaving 20 bases between the germline ends. Germline V gene sequence: CDR1 MNHEY, CDR2 SVGEGT. CDR3 DNA: TGTGCCAGCAGCACGGAGAGGGCAAATGGGTATACGCAGTATTTT. As protein: CASSTERANGYTQYF.

The chain is built from TRBV19 and TRBJ1-1; D is perhaps TRBD1 (6 bases). CDR3 length equals 16 residues. The ends were cut back, 0 bases at V and 5 bases at J, with 16 bases in the middle. Germline V CDR1 and CDR2: LNHDA, SQIVND (reference sequence). The CDR3 DNA follows: TGTGCCAGTAGTATAGATCATCCAGGGGTGGAAACTGAAGCTTTCTTT. Residues: CASSIDHPGVETEAFF.

The J gene is TRBJ2-3, the V gene TRBV7-2, with D tentatively TRBD2 (6 bases). Germline V gene sequence: CDR1 SGHTA, CDR2 FQGNSA. V gave up 7 bases and J gave up 0 bases, with 17 bases separating them. The CDR3 runs to 16 residues. The CDR3 is CASIDIGGASTDTQYF. The CDR3, as DNA: TGTGCCAGCATCGATATTGGAGGGGCGAGCACAGATACGCAGTATTTT.

The chain joins TRBV6-2 or TRBV6-3 to TRBJ2-7; D gene uncertain. Trimming cost V 5 bases and J 4 bases, with 12 bases left between them. CDR1 is MNHEY and CDR2 is SVGEGT in the germline V gene. The CDR3 is 13 residues long. CDR3 region: CASSDPTQYEQYV. The CDR3 DNA reads TGTGCCAGCAGTGATCCGACACAGTACGAGCAGTACGTC.

The rearrangement links TRBV18 to TRBJ1-1; 9 bases align to TRBD1. Trimming removed 1 base from V and 0 bases from J; junction bases left unmatched: 0. This CDR3 contains 15 residues. Germline loops: CDR1 KGHSH, CDR2 LQKENI. DNA for the CDR3: TGTGCCAGCTCACCACGGGACAGGGTGAACACTGAAGCTTTCTTT. Its translation is CASSPRDRVNTEAFF.

The chain has TRBV15 and TRBJ1-1; D remains unclear. The germline V and J ends were trimmed by 1 base and 0 bases, with 9 bases remaining between them. Germline lookup yields CDR1 LNHNV and CDR2 YYDKDF (reference sequence). CDR3 length equals 15 residues. The CDR3 DNA reads as TGTGCCACCAGCAGAGGTACTGACATGAACACTGAAGCTTTCTTT. Encoded protein: CATSRGTDMNTEAFF.

As DNA, the CDR3 is TGCGCCAGCAGCCCTACGCGGGGGGGGACTGAAGCTTTCTTT. It yields the protein CASSPTRGGTEAFF. This chain links TRBV4-1 with TRBJ1-1; D is perhaps TRBD1 (5 bases). CDR1 and CDR2 from the germline V gene are MGHRA and YSYEKL. This CDR3 region has 14 residues. Between the trimmed V and J ends, which lost 4 bases and 5 bases, there was a span of 14 bases.

The gene calls are TRBV18 and TRBJ2-7, with D hard to call. The CDR3 consists of 14 residues. CDR1 and CDR2 (germline): KGHSH, LQKENI. The germline V and J ends were trimmed by 6 bases and 1 base, with 13 bases remaining between them. CDR3 amino acids: CASSSDGFSYEQYF. The CDR3 nucleotides read TGTGCCAGCTCGTCCGACGGGTTTTCCTACGAGCAGTACTTC.

J is TRBJ1-1 and V is TRBV9; the D gene is possibly TRBD1 (6 bases). In germline, CDR1 is SGDLS, CDR2 YYNGEE. Between the trimmed V and J ends, which lost 4 bases and 4 bases, there was a span of 17 bases. The CDR3 loop spans 15 amino acids. CDR3 nucleotides: TGTGCCAGCAGCTCCAGGACAGACGGGGTCACTGAAGCTTTCTTT. It codes for CASSSRTDGVTEAFF.

V and J are TRBV15 and TRBJ2-2; D is possibly TRBD2 (7 bases). This CDR3 comprises 17 residues. From germline, CDR1 is LNHNV and CDR2 YYDKDF (reference sequence). Trimming shortened V by 0 bases and J by 4 bases, and 15 bases separated the two germline ends. CDR3 nucleotides: TGTGCCACCAGCAGAGATAGGGGGGGGCCCCCCACCGGGGAGCTGTTTTTT. Amino acid sequence: CATSRDRGGPPTGELFF.

The rearrangement uses TRBV10-1 and TRBJ2-3; tentative D call: TRBD2 (6 bases). The CDR3 length is 14 residues. Looked up from germline, CDR1 is WNHNN and CDR2 is SYGVQD (reference sequence). V dropped 9 bases and J dropped 0 bases, with 13 bases sitting between them. CDR3 nucleotides: TGCGCCAGTGCGGGGATAGCTAGCACAGATACGCAGTATTTT. It is translated as CASAGIASTDTQYF.

The chain uses TRBV5-1 and TRBJ2-4; the match to TRBD1 covers 9 bases. The junction had 2 bases not matched to a gene; V was cut back by 0 bases and J by 4 bases. Germline values: CDR1 SGHRS, CDR2 YFSETQ. There are 15 residues in the CDR3. CDR3 sequence: CASSLGQGVKNIQYF. CDR3 nucleotide sequence: TGCGCCAGCAGCTTGGGACAGGGGGTGAAAAACATTCAGTACTTC.

The V and J genes are TRBV10-3 and TRBJ2-5; TRBD1 matches at 7 bases. The CDR3 sequence is 14 residues long. V gave up 4 bases and J gave up 5 bases; unmatched junction bases: 7. In germline, CDR1 is ENHRY, CDR2 SYGVKD. CDR3 sequence (DNA): TGTGCCATCAGTGCGGGACAGAGAAACGAGACCCAGTACTTC. It is translated as CAISAGQRNETQYF.

The chain carries TRBV7-2 and TRBJ1-3; the match to TRBD1 covers 7 bases. Germline-derived CDR1 and CDR2 are SGHTA and FQGNSA. This CDR3 spans 17 amino acids. After removal of 0 bases from V and 0 bases from J, the junction contained 5 bases not matched to a gene. The CDR3 nucleotides are TGTGCCAGCAGCTTAGCTGGGACAGACGCCTCTGGAAACACCATATATTTT. It yields the protein CASSLAGTDASGNTIYF.

V and J are TRBV29-1 and TRBJ2-1; TRBD2 agrees at 11 bases. V gave up 5 bases and J gave up 1 base; unmatched junction bases: 16. CDR1 and CDR2 from the germline V gene are SQVTM and ANQGSEA. The length of the CDR3 is 19 residues. DNA for the CDR3: TGCAGCGTTCCTGGGGGGGGACTAGCGGTCTATAGGTCCTACAATGAGCAGTTCTTC. Its translation is CSVPGGGLAVYRSYNEQFF.

CDR3 nucleotides: TGTGCCAGCAGTCTCCGGGACAGCAACACCGGGGAGCTGTTTTTT. Its translation: CASSLRDSNTGELFF. This rearrangement joins TRBV6-2 or TRBV6-3 to TRBJ2-2; TRBD1 agrees at 7 bases. This CDR3 region has 15 residues. The germline gives CDR1 MNHEY, CDR2 SVGEGT. With V trimmed by 5 bases and J by 2 bases, 5 bases remained unmatched.

The gene calls are TRBV5-1 and TRBJ1-1; D is possibly TRBD1 (6 bases). V was clipped by 1 base and J by 1 base, with 14 bases between them. The V gene's germline CDR1 is SGHRS and CDR2 YFSETQ. This CDR3 has 16 residues. The CDR3: CASSLSARGWNTEAFF. In DNA form, the CDR3 reads TGCGCCAGCAGCTTGTCTGCCAGGGGTTGGAACACTGAAGCTTTCTTT.

The chain joins TRBV7-7 to TRBJ2-2; possible D gene TRBD1, 6 bases. This CDR3 is 15 amino acids long. Germline V lookup: CDR1 SSHAT, CDR2 FNYEAQ (reference sequence). The V end lost 4 bases, the J end lost 2 bases, and 11 bases lay between the germline ends. As DNA, the CDR3 is TGTGCCAGCAGCTCGGGGACACCTAACACCGGGGAGCTGTTTTTT. Amino acid sequence: CASSSGTPNTGELFF.

The chain is built from TRBV5-4 and TRBJ2-7, with 14 bases aligning to TRBD2. Germline CDR1 SGHNT, CDR2 YYREEE (reference sequence). The CDR3 runs to 15 residues. J was trimmed by 4 bases and V by 4 bases; bases with no gene match: 4. As DNA, the CDR3 is TGTGCCAGCAGCCGGGGACTAGCGGGGGATTACGAGCAGTACTTC. Translation gives CASSRGLAGDYEQYF.

This rearrangement joins TRBV25-1 to TRBJ2-7; possible D gene TRBD2, 5 bases. CDR1 is MGHDK, CDR2 SYGVNS, per germline. The length of the CDR3 is 12 residues. The V and J ends lost 2 bases and 3 bases respectively, with 5 bases between them. The DNA of the CDR3 is TGTGCCAGCAGTGAACGGGGCTACGAGCAGTACTTC. Its protein is CASSERGYEQYF.

This clone was found once. V gene TRBV3-1 (or the pseudogene TRBV3-2) combines with J gene TRBJ2-4; 7 bases align to TRBD1. Trimming cost V 5 bases and J 6 bases; bases outside gene matches: 7. This CDR3 is built from 14 residues. The germline V gene encodes CDR1 LGHDT and CDR2 YNNKEL (reference sequence). CDR3 coding DNA: TGTGCCAGCAGCAACAGGGGCAGGGGAAACATTCAGTACTTC. Its translation: CASSNRGRGNIQYF.